Following are 26 T cell receptor beta chains from one sample sequenced in a study of T-cell reconstitution after alpha-beta-depleted transplantation in children. Construction of the TCRbeta library involved unique molecular identifiers. Each CDR3 protein is one row after TCRdb ran MiXCR on the PCR reads. The sample lists 530,000 or so distinct CDR3 sequences; approximately 30% were seen once. The sample was PBMCs, taken before TCRalphabeta/CD19-depleted stem cell transplant. These receptors all come from a boy under two years old with Wiskott-Aldrich syndrome, due to receive a stem cell transplant.

The gene calls are TRBV2 and TRBJ2-2, with TRBD2 matching 8 bases. The CDR3 sequence is 14 residues long. Trimming at V came to 7 bases and at J to 4 bases, leaving 5 bases not matched to a gene. CDR1 and CDR2 (germline): SNHLY, FYNNEI. The CDR3: CASTPGTSTGELFF. In nucleotides, the CDR3 is TGTGCCAGCACGCCCGGGACTAGCACCGGGGAGCTGTTTTTT. The whole variable domain, filled in from reference TRBV2 and TRBJ2-2, reads EPEVTQTPSHQVTQMGQEVILRCVPISNHLYFYWYRQILGQKVEFLVSFYNNEISEKSEIFDDQFSVERPDGSNFTLKIRSTKLEDSAMYFCASTPGTSTGELFFGEGSRLTVL.

V gene TRBV20-1 combines with J gene TRBJ2-2; TRBD2 matches at 7 bases. The CDR3 sequence is 13 residues long. Germline V gene sequence: CDR1 DFQATT, CDR2 SNEGSKA (reference sequence). J was trimmed by 6 bases and V by 5 bases; bases with no gene match: 6. DNA of the CDR3: TGCAGTGCTGGCGGACTAGTTCCCGGGGAGCTGTTTTTT. It encodes CSAGGLVPGELFF.

This chain's CDR3 is CSATQAGEGFF. In DNA form, the CDR3 reads TGCAGTGCGACACAAGCGGGGGAGGGCTTCTTC. The chain employs TRBV20-1 and TRBJ2-1, with TRBD2 identical over 8 bases. Per germline, CDR1 DFQATT and CDR2 SNEGSKA (reference sequence). V was clipped by 6 bases and J by 16 bases; unmatched bases: 11. The CDR3 runs to 11 residues.

This clonotype was observed once. A much larger clone sits a single nucleotide away, making a read error possible. The chain combines TRBV20-1 with TRBJ2-5, with D tentatively TRBD1 (6 bases). The CDR3 spans 13 residues. CDR1 is DFQATT and CDR2 is SNEGSKA in the germline V gene (reference sequence). CDR3 coding DNA: TGCAGCCCCATCCTCCCAGGGGCCGAGACCCAGTCCTTC. Protein sequence: CSPILPGAETQSF.

The chain is built from TRBV29-1 and TRBJ2-1; D is ambiguous. CDR3 size: 14 residues. CDR1 and CDR2 from the germline V gene are SQVTM and ANQGSEA. Trimming cost V 4 bases and J 1 base, with 11 bases left between them. The CDR3 region is CSVGPRLSYNEQFF. CDR3 coding DNA: TGCAGCGTTGGGCCCCGACTGTCCTACAATGAGCAGTTCTTC.

The chain recombines TRBV3-1 with TRBJ1-2; D gene ambiguous. Germline V lookup: CDR1 LGHDT, CDR2 YNNKEL (reference sequence). V was clipped by 0 bases and J by 8 bases, with 10 bases between them. The CDR3 has 13 residues. The DNA for the CDR3 is TGTGCCAGCAGCCAAGAGGCCGGACGCGGCTACACCTTC. It encodes CASSQEAGRGYTF.

This chain links TRBV5-1 with TRBJ1-2; D gene ambiguous. Trimming stripped 0 bases from V and 0 bases from J, with 9 bases between. This CDR3 is 15 amino acids long. The germline V gene has CDR1 SGHRS and CDR2 YFSETQ. The CDR3, as DNA: TGCGCCAGCAGCTTGGGAGCAGCAACTAACTATGGCTACACCTTC. Amino acids: CASSLGAATNYGYTF.

The gene calls are TRBV12-3 or TRBV12-4 and TRBJ2-2; no reliable D call. Trimming removed 7 bases from V and 0 bases from J, with 12 bases in between. The CDR3 contains 15 residues. CDR3 residues: CASNPTRTNTGELFF. The CDR3 DNA reads as TGTGCCAGCAACCCGACAAGGACGAACACCGGGGAGCTGTTTTTT.

The V gene is TRBV6-5, the J gene TRBJ2-7; a possible D gene is TRBD1 (5 bases). The CDR3 runs to 15 residues. Trimming took 0 bases from V and 2 from J, leaving 11 bases between them. Germline loops: CDR1 MNHEY, CDR2 SVGAGI. CDR3 loop: CASSYSVSGTYEQYF. CDR3 nucleotides: TGTGCCAGCAGTTACTCGGTGTCAGGGACCTACGAGCAGTACTTC.

The chain employs TRBV5-1 and TRBJ2-5; D uncertain. V was pared by 0 bases and J by 4 bases, with 10 bases between. Germline CDR1 reads SGHRS; CDR2 reads YFSETQ. The CDR3 contains 14 residues. The CDR3 nucleotides read TGCGCCAGCAGCTTGGAAACAGCTTCAGAGACCCAGTACTTC. It specifies CASSLETASETQYF.

This clonotype was seen a handful of times. Here the CDR3 reads CATSGNRDRDDTQYF. DNA of the CDR3: TGTGCCACCAGTGGGAACCGGGACAGGGATGATACGCAGTATTTT. This sequence joins TRBV24-1 and TRBJ2-3; 9 nucleotides align to TRBD1. The CDR3 runs to 15 residues. Germline CDR1 KGHDR, CDR2 SFDVKD. Trimming took 5 bases from V and 6 from J; bases not matched to a gene: 8.

The chain combines TRBV27 with TRBJ2-7; no clear D gene. V was shortened by 6 bases and J by 3 bases, with 18 bases between the two germline ends. The germline V gene has CDR1 MNHEY and CDR2 SMNVEV (reference sequence). This CDR3 region has 15 residues. The CDR3 region is CASRLKPLTLYEQYF. As DNA, the CDR3 is TGTGCCAGCAGGCTTAAACCTCTCACCCTCTACGAGCAGTACTTC.

This clonotype was counted a few times. The chain couples TRBV6-1 to TRBJ2-4, with TRBD1 as a possible D gene (6 bases). Trimming shortened V by 7 bases and J by 0 bases, and 10 bases separated the two germline ends. The CDR3 is 14 amino acids. Germline V gives CDR1 MNHNS, CDR2 SASEGT. CDR3 coding DNA: TGTGCCAGCACTGGACAGTTAGCCAAAAACATTCAGTACTTC. Amino acid sequence: CASTGQLAKNIQYF.

This clonotype was seen more than once but under ten times. The chain combines TRBV15 with TRBJ1-2, with D hard to call. The CDR3 runs 17 residues. The V end lost 0 bases, the J end lost 5 bases, and 19 bases lay between the germline ends. Germline CDR1 is LNHNV and CDR2 is YYDKDF (reference sequence). The CDR3 DNA is TGTGCCACCAGCAGAGATCTGGAGCCCAGCCCTCCATATGGCTACACCTTC. Translating gives CATSRDLEPSPPYGYTF.

The CDR3 sequence: CASRQGAPDEQYF. The CDR3, as DNA: TGTGCCAGCCGACAGGGGGCGCCGGACGAGCAGTACTTC. The chain carries TRBV27 and TRBJ2-7; 10 bases are a match to TRBD1. The CDR3 is made up of 13 amino acids. V shed 8 bases and J 5 bases; nucleotides not matched to a gene: 6. In germline, CDR1 is MNHEY, CDR2 SMNVEV (reference sequence).

This clonotype was found a few times. The chain carries TRBV7-2 and TRBJ2-5; D is possibly TRBD2 (6 bases). The CDR3 extends over 15 amino acids. V was shortened by 1 base and J by 1 base, with 10 bases between the two germline ends. Per the germline V gene, CDR1 is SGHTA and CDR2 is FQGNSA. The CDR3 region has the DNA TGTGCCAGCAGCTTAGGGGGGGTGGGCCAAGAGACCCAGTACTTC. It codes for CASSLGGVGQETQYF.

The rearrangement uses TRBV15 and TRBJ2-1; D is possibly TRBD2 (6 bases). Germline-derived CDR1 and CDR2 are LNHNV and YYDKDF (reference sequence). Trimming took 6 bases from V and 6 from J, leaving 12 bases between them. CDR3 size: 13 residues. The CDR3 here is CATSRPSANEQFF. In DNA, the CDR3 is TGTGCCACCAGTAGGCCTAGCGCCAATGAGCAGTTCTTC.

This clonotype was detected only a few times. The CDR3 protein is CASSSQPPGSSYNEQFF. Here the CDR3 DNA reads TGCGCCAGCAGCTCGCAACCTCCCGGTTCTAGCTACAATGAGCAGTTCTTC. The V gene is TRBV5-1, the J gene TRBJ2-1; D unclear. The CDR3 totals 17 residues. V lost 3 bases, J lost 3 bases, and 19 bases lay in between. Germline CDR1 and CDR2: SGHRS and YFSETQ.

V usage is TRBV19 and J usage is TRBJ1-2, with D possibly matching TRBD1 (6 bases). Trimming shortened V by 2 bases and J by 4 bases, and 14 bases separated the two germline ends. CDR1 is LNHDA, CDR2 SQIVND, per germline (reference sequence). The length of the CDR3 is 15 residues. The DNA for the CDR3 is TGTGCCAGTAGTATACGCAGGGGATTAAGCTATGGCTACACCTTC. This sequence encodes CASSIRRGLSYGYTF.

This clonotype was recorded a few times. The chain is built from TRBV10-3 and TRBJ2-2; D is unclear. With 0 bases removed from V and 1 base from J, the gap between germline ends came to 6 bases. The CDR3 consists of 15 residues. The germline V gene encodes CDR1 ENHRY and CDR2 SYGVKD. The DNA for the CDR3 is TGTGCCATCAGTGAGTCGACCGGGAACACCGGGGAGCTGTTTTTT. It encodes CAISESTGNTGELFF.

This clonotype was found many times. The chain is built from TRBV7-9 and TRBJ1-5; D remains unclear. Trimming took off 1 base at V and 6 bases at J, with 4 bases between the two ends. CDR1 and CDR2 from the germline V gene are SEHNR and FQNEAQ (reference sequence). The CDR3 length is 12 residues. The CDR3 sequence: CASSLGSQPQHF. Here the CDR3 DNA reads TGTGCCAGCAGCTTAGGGAGTCAGCCCCAGCATTTT.

This chain connects TRBV20-1 to TRBJ2-1, with 11 bases aligning to TRBD2. The CDR3 sequence is 15 residues long. Germline CDR1 and CDR2: DFQATT and SNEGSKA (reference sequence). The J segment lost 4 bases and the V segment lost 3 bases, leaving 5 bases of the junction unmatched. CDR3 sequence reads: CSAREGTSGYNEQFF. Here the CDR3 DNA reads TGCAGTGCTAGGGAAGGGACTAGCGGATACAATGAGCAGTTCTTC.

A few counts support this clonotype. V gene TRBV20-1 combines with J gene TRBJ2-3, with D perhaps being TRBD1 or TRBD2 (7 bases each). The germline V and J ends were trimmed by 6 bases and 6 bases, with 16 bases remaining between them. Per germline, CDR1 DFQATT and CDR2 SNEGSKA (reference sequence). The CDR3 is 13 amino acids. For the CDR3, the DNA is TGCAGTGCAAAGGGGGCGGGAGTTGATACGCAGTATTTT. The encoded protein is CSAKGAGVDTQYF.

The chain's CDR3 is CAISGTSGRRRNEQYF. CDR3 in DNA: TGTGCCATCAGCGGGACTAGCGGGAGGAGAAGGAACGAGCAGTACTTC. V usage is TRBV10-3 and J usage is TRBJ2-7; 15 bases line up with TRBD2. The V segment lost 6 bases and the J segment 5 bases; nucleotides outside the gene matches: 8. This CDR3 spans 16 amino acids. CDR1 is ENHRY, CDR2 SYGVKD, per germline.

The CDR3 DNA is TGTGCCAGCTCACCAAGTGGGTGGGACATTCAGTACTTC. Translation: CASSPSGWDIQYF. The chain couples TRBV18 to TRBJ2-4; D unclear. This CDR3 is 13 amino acids long. Trimming shortened V by 2 bases and J by 8 bases, and 10 bases separated the two germline ends. Looked up from germline, CDR1 is KGHSH and CDR2 is LQKENI.

The chain recombines TRBV7-9 with TRBJ2-2, with 11 nucleotides matching TRBD2. The trim removed 5 bases at V and 10 bases at J, leaving 9 bases unmatched. Germline CDR1 SEHNR, CDR2 FQNEAQ (reference sequence). The CDR3 consists of 15 residues. This chain's CDR3 is CASSPGLAEAEELFF. In DNA form, the CDR3 reads TGTGCCAGCAGCCCGGGACTAGCGGAGGCCGAGGAGCTGTTTTTT.